This T cell receptor (beta chain) was profiled in a study of T-cell reconstitution after alpha-beta-depleted transplantation in children. This CDR3 has 12 amino acids. V lost 5 bases and J 10 bases, leaving 14 bases between the germline ends. The TCRbeta library incorporated unique molecular identifiers. TCRdb independently ran MiXCR on the PCR reads; one entry per CDR3 protein. This repertoire shows approximately 390,000 distinct CDR3 sequences, roughly 10% found once; its top ten account for 4.5% to 6%. The clonotype originates from a human donor who donated a stem cell graft to a child with acute myeloid leukemia. The chain couples TRBV12-3 or TRBV12-4 to TRBJ2-5, with D unresolved. Sequenced material: PBMCs from the stem cell graft donor, taken from the stem cell graft. The CDR3: CASSPTPGDQYF. In DNA, the CDR3 is TGTGCCAGCAGTCCTACCCCGGGTGACCAGTACTTC.